This TCR beta chain was captured in a study of PD-1 blockade in classical Hodgkin lymphoma (dated by TCRdb to the early 2020s). Describing the broader study: Nivolumab dosing was 3 mg/kg intravenously every 2 weeks, continuing until either disease progression or unacceptable toxicity. The study used CyTOF and TCR beta sequencing to define a peripheral blood immune signature of response to PD-1 blockade in classical Hodgkin lymphoma. Broader findings and caveats from the paper: Among trial patients, those achieving complete response had baseline diversity similar to that of newly diagnosed patients, while diversity was significantly lower in partial responders and progressors. Diversity was lower in patients who began nivolumab less than 1 year after ASCT, so these patients were left out of later analyses to avoid confounding by immune reconstitution. The study was restricted to a single clinical trial cohort, and the causes of repertoire differences, possibly disease activity or prior therapy, were left undefined. Baseline TCR diversity was reported as lower in newly diagnosed patients than in healthy donors, and lower still in relapsed/refractory patients. A significant rise by C4D1 was seen in CD4+ but not CD8+ TCR diversity (p=0.0027 vs p=0.16), with the rise being most apparent in complete responders (p=0.02).

The V end loses 5 bases and the J end loses 1 base, and a stretch of 16 bases separates them. Its CDR3 holds 16 amino acids, cysteine through phenylalanine. Only the CDR3 region is kept as DNA, spanning 48 bases read in frame from base 1. The germline V gene encodes CDR1 SGHAT and CDR2 FQNNGV. As a fraction of the sample, this clone is medium-sized (0.01 to 0.1%). It has no known antigen specificity. No clone much larger than this one lies a single base away; base qualities are absent. Per the publication, the time point label means: cycle 1 day 1 (C1D1), immediately before nivolumab initiation. Relapse after autologous stem cell transplantation had occurred in all trial patients, and cohorts A, B and C were distinguished by prior brentuximab vedotin exposure. The trial cohort included more than 55 patients with relapsed/refractory classical Hodgkin lymphoma, and each patient had a best overall response of complete response, partial response or progressive disease. Single-agent nivolumab was administered to trial patients in the multi-cohort phase II CheckMate 205 trial. An independent review committee assessed best overall response by applying the 2007 International Working Group response criteria. Trial PBMCs were collected just before the start of nivolumab (C1D1) and during therapy at cycle 2 day 1 and cycle 4 day 1. Peripheral blood was collected in 8 mL Vacutainer Cell Preparation Tubes, from which PBMCs were isolated by centrifugation and then cryopreserved.

Genomic DNA was isolated using the Qiagen DNeasy kit from unsorted PBMCs as well as from negatively selected CD4+ and CD8+ fractions. TCR beta CDR3 regions were amplified by immunoSEQ multiplex PCR using primers annealing to V and J segments. A synthetic immune receptor repertoire was used to minimize amplification bias, and remaining bias was computationally removed after sequencing. On the authors' methods: Repertoire diversity was quantified as the Shannon entropy index using custom Python scripts. The unsorted, CD4+ and CD8+ repertoires were each analyzed separately, with the exception of combined analyses, where CD4+ and CD8+ sequences were merged in silico. A clone was considered expanded if an increase in frequency of at least 2-fold after treatment relative to C1D1 was found, and a pseudocount of 0.5 was applied to clones undetected at baseline. Singleton clones were defined as clones with 0 or 1 copy at C1D1, and non-singleton clones were defined as clones with 2 or more copies. Clones expanded in unsorted samples were annotated as CD4+, CD8+ or unknown by matching protein sequences in sorted samples from the same patient. Wilcoxon tests on paired samples were used to test changes in diversity from C1D1 to C4D1. Held by TCRdb, this immuneACCESS table contains in-frame sequences only and omits some clones. Under half of the omission traces to an unresolved V gene where checked; the cause of the rest is unknown. That table supplies the V and J calls and clone size; D and trimming were determined from the DNA. In this sample the table shows 14,000 to 15,000 clones, about 60% of which occur a single time. Around 11% of the sample is held by the ten biggest clonotypes.

The sequencing here drew on peripheral blood mononuclear cells (PBMCs), taken at baseline. The chain couples TRBV11-2 to TRBJ2-3; tentative D gene TRBD1, with 5 bases matching. The receptor comes from a human donor with classical Hodgkin lymphoma. The DNA sequence is as follows: TGTGCCAGCAGCCCTAACGGACAAACACGCACAGATACGCAGTATTTT. This translates into CASSPNGQTRTDTQYF.